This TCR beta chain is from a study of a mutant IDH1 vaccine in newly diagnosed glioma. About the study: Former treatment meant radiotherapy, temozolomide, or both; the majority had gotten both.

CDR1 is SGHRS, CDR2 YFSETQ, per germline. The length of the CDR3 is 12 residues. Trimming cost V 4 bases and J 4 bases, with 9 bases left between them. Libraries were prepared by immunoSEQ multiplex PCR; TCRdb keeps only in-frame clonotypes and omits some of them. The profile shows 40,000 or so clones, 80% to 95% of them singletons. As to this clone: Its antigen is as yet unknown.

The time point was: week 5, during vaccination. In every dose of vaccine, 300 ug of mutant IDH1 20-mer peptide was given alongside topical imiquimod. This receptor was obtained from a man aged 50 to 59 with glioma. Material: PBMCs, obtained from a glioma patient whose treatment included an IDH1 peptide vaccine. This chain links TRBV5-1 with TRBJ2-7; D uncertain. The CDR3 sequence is CASSGGDYEQYF. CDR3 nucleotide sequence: TGCGCCAGCAGCGGCGGTGATTACGAGCAGTACTTC.